The entry that follows covers one TCR beta chain sequence. The entry originates in a study of blood T cell repertoires in COVID-19. The germline V gene encodes CDR1 SQVTM and CDR2 ANQGSEA. The ends were cut back, 5 bases at V and 0 bases at J, with 14 bases in the middle. The CDR3 has 15 amino acids. Only in-frame clones appear in the TCRdb table, and some are missing; sequencing was by immunoSEQ multiplex PCR. Of about 180,000 clones in the sample, 75% to 90% were seen once. V and J are TRBV29-1 and TRBJ1-3, with a possible D match to TRBD1 (6 bases). This clonotype originated in a human donor with active or convalescent COVID-19. The donor label of this sample is uncertain. Source material: peripheral blood. The CDR3 bases are TGCAGCGTTATGGACAGACTAAGCTCTGGAAACACCATATATTTT. Protein: CSVMDRLSSGNTIYF.